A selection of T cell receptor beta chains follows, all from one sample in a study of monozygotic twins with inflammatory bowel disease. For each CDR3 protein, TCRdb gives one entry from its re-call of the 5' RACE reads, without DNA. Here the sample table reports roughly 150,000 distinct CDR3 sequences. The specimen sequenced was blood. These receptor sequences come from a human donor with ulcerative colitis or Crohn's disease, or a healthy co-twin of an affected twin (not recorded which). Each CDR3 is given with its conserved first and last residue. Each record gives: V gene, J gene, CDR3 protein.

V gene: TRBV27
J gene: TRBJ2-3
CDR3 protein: CASTRRTSGSPSTDTQYF

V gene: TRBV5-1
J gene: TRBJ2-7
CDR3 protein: CASSRSTGFYEQYF

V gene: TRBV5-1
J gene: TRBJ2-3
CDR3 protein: CASSMGGDTQYF

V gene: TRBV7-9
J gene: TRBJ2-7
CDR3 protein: CASSSPTVTYEQYF

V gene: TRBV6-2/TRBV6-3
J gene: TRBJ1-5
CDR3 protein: CASSDGQPQHF

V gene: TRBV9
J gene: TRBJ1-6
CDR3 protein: CASSVGAVPGTSPLHF

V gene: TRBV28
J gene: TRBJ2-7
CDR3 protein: CASSLGTGSDEQYF

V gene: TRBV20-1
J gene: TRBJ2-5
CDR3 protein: CSAGAGVGTQYF

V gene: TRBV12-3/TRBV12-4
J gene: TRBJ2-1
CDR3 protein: CASRAGGRGLAGNNEQFF

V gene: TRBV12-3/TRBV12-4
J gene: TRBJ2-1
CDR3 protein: CASSSEILAGPYNEQFF

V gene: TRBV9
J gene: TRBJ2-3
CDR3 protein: CASSVVAGGPDTQYF

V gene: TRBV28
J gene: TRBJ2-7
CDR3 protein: CASSFSGRDFSYEQYF

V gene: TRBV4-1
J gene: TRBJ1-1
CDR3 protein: CASSPNPGVTEAFF

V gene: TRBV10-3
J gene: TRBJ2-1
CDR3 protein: CAITGRGTDLSEQFF

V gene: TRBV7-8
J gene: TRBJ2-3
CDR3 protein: CASSDGTSGGDTQYF

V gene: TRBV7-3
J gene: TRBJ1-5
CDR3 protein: CASSLGRNQPQHF

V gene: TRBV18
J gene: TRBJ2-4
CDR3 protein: CASSPIPLLAKNIQYF

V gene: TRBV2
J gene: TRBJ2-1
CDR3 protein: CASSDARLAGDNNEQFF

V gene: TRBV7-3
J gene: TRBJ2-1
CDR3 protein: CASSPVTGRGWNEQFF

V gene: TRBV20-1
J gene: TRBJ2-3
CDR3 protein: CSASRGLAGGGDTQYF

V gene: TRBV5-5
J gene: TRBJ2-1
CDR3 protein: CASSPWDSYNEQSF

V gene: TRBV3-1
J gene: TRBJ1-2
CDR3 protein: CASSGQGLYGYTF

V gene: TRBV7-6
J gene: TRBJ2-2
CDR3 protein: CASSLATGFTGELFF

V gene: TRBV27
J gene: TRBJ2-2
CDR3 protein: CASSLHLTANTGELFF

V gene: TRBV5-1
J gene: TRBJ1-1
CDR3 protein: CASSRQGPTYTEAFF

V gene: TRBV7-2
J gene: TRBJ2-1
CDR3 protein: CASSPINEQFF

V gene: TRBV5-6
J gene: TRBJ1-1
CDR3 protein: CASSSGQGRTEAFF

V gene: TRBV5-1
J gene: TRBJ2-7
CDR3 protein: CASSFEDEQYF

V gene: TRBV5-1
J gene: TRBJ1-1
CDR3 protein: CASSHTGVRTEAFF

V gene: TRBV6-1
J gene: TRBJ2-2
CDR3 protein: CASSPGLAGGTGELFF

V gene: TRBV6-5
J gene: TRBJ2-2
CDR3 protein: CASSYSSGAGELFF

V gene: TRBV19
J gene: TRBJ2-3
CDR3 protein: CASSPDRSPTDTQYF

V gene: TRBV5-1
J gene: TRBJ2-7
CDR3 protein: CASSLTASGRADEQYF

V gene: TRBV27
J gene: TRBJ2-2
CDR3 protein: CASGETGTGVAGELFF

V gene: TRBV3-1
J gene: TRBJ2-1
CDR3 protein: CASSQDGRVGEQFF

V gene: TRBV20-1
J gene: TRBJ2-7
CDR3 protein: CSFYSPGQGSYEQYF

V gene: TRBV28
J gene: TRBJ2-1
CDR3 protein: CASSHLLAGVNNEQFF

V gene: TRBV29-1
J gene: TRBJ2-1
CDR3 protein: CSVSAGLSSYNEQFF

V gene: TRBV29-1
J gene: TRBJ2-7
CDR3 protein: CSTTGGSAYEQYF

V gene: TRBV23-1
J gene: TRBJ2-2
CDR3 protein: CASSQLAGPWWAGELFF

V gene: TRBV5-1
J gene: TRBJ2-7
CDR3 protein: CASSLGAKAYEQYF

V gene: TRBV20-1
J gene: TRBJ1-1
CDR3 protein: CSASGGSRRNTEAFF

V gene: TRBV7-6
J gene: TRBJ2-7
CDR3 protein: CASSLEGEASYEQYF

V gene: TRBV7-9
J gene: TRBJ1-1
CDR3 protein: CASSLGGQAGEAFF

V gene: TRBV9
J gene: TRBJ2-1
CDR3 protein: CASSVAQTVLAGGNEQFF

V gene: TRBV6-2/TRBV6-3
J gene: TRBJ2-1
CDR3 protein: CASSYRGSGLAGGNNEQFF

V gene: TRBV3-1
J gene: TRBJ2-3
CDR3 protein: CASSRGRADTQYF

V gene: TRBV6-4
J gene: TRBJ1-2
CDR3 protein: CASSIGTGNYGYTF

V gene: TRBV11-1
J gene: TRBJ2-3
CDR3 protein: CASSLKELAGKWTDTQYF

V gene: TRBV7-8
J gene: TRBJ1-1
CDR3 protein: CASSDQMNTEAFF

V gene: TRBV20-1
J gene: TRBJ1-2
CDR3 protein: CSATELSYGYTF

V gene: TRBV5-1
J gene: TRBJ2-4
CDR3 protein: CASREGITKNIQYF

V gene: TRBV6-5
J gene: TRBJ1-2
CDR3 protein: CASSYDRTNYGYTF

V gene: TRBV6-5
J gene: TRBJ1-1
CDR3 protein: CASSYSASRAPEAFF